The 16 T cell receptor beta chains listed next were all sequenced from one sample in a study of blood T cell repertoires in COVID-19. Some clones are missing from TCRdb's copy, which holds only in-frame ones; the method was immunoSEQ multiplex PCR. The sample includes 110,000 to 150,000 clones, 88% seen only once; the top ten take roughly 1.9%. Sequencing input: peripheral blood. The receptors here all came from a man aged 65-85 years with acute or convalescent COVID-19.

CDR3 protein: CASSPTLGLAAAWDTQYF. Here the CDR3 DNA reads TGTGCCAGCAGCCCCACTTTGGGACTAGCGGCTGCGTGGGATACGCAGTATTTT. The gene calls are TRBV11-2 and TRBJ2-3; 11 bases match TRBD2. With V trimmed by 5 bases and J by 6 bases, 16 bases remained unmatched. In germline, CDR1 is SGHAT, CDR2 FQNNGV. This CDR3 spans 18 amino acids.

The chain links TRBV18 to TRBJ2-1; TRBD2 aligns across 11 bases. Germline loops: CDR1 KGHSH, CDR2 LQKENI. The CDR3 sequence is 18 residues long. The V and J ends lost 1 base and 0 bases, in that order; junction bases with no gene match: 5. In nucleotides, the CDR3 is TGTGCCAGCTCACCACTAGCGGGAGGGCCAGGCTCCTACAATGAGCAGTTCTTC. This translates into CASSPLAGGPGSYNEQFF. Full variable domain (rest looked up from reference TRBV18 and TRBJ2-1): NAGVMQNPRHLVRRRGQEARLRCSPMKGHSHVYWYRQLPEEGLKFMVYLQKENIIDESGMPKERFSAEFPKEGPSILRIQQVVRGDSAAYFCASSPLAGGPGSYNEQFFGPGTRLTVL.

This rearrangement joins TRBV3-1 (or the pseudogene TRBV3-2) to TRBJ1-6; D is perhaps TRBD1 (6 bases). CDR1 and CDR2 from the germline V gene are LGHDT and YNNKEL (reference sequence). The CDR3 runs to 13 residues. V was clipped by 3 bases and J by 13 bases, with 13 bases between them. DNA of the CDR3: TGTGCCAGCAGCCACCGGGACACTGGTCCCCTCCACTTT. Its translation: CASSHRDTGPLHF.

The chain combines TRBV3-1 (or the pseudogene TRBV3-2) with TRBJ2-5; no reliable D call. The V end lost 0 bases, the J end lost 1 base, and 12 bases lay between the germline ends. This CDR3 is built from 16 residues. The germline CDR1 and CDR2 sequences are LGHDT and YNNKEL (reference sequence). CDR3 amino acids: CASSQENLRFQETQYF. CDR3 sequence (DNA): TGTGCCAGCAGCCAAGAAAATTTGCGGTTCCAAGAGACCCAGTACTTC.

V usage is TRBV5-7 and J usage is TRBJ2-5; 9 bases map to TRBD2. TRBV5-7 is an ORF, with its function uncertain. The CDR3 totals 18 residues. V shed 2 bases and J 2 bases; nucleotides not matched to a gene: 13. The CDR3 sequence: CASSFALLSGSGQETQYF. In DNA, the CDR3 is TGTGCCAGCAGCTTTGCGCTTCTTAGCGGGAGTGGACAAGAGACCCAGTACTTC.

This sequence joins TRBV7-2 and TRBJ2-5; TRBD2 aligns across 8 bases. The CDR3 loop spans 15 amino acids. The J segment lost 6 bases and the V segment lost 1 base, leaving 7 bases of the junction unmatched. CDR1 is SGHTA and CDR2 is FQGNSA in the germline V gene. In nucleotides, the CDR3 is TGTGCCAGCAGCTTAGTCGGCGAGCGGGAGAAGACCCAGTACTTC. Amino acid sequence: CASSLVGEREKTQYF.

The chain employs TRBV30 and TRBJ1-6, with D possibly TRBD1 on 6 matching bases. The germline V gene has CDR1 GTSNPN and CDR2 SVGIG (reference sequence). The CDR3 length is 13 residues. V gave up 4 bases and J gave up 4 bases, with 8 bases separating them. CDR3 nucleotides: TGTGCCTGGAAGAGGGGGTATAATTCACCCCTCCACTTT. It yields the protein CAWKRGYNSPLHF.

The chain combines TRBV7-8 with TRBJ2-5; 7 positions match TRBD1. The J segment lost 5 bases and the V segment lost 6 bases, leaving 6 bases of the junction unmatched. CDR3 length: 13 amino acids. CDR1 and CDR2 (germline): SGHVS, FQNEAQ. The CDR3 sequence: CASRPTGWETQYF. CDR3 in DNA: TGTGCCAGCAGACCGACAGGGTGGGAGACCCAGTACTTC.

The chain joins TRBV2 to TRBJ2-1, with TRBD1 matching over 9 bases. V was pared by 6 bases and J by 3 bases, with 6 bases of the junction left unmatched. Per germline, CDR1 SNHLY and CDR2 FYNNEI. This CDR3 contains 15 residues. The CDR3 region has the DNA TGTGCCAGCAGAGGGGGACAGGGTGGCTACAATGAGCAGTTCTTC. Translation: CASRGGQGGYNEQFF.

The V call is TRBV3-1 (or the pseudogene TRBV3-2), the J call TRBJ2-3, with D unresolved. The CDR3 loop spans 12 amino acids. Deletions cut 4 bases from V and 7 bases from J, with 9 bases between. Germline-derived CDR1 and CDR2 are LGHDT and YNNKEL (reference sequence). The CDR3 protein is CASSPGVNTQYF. CDR3 coding DNA: TGTGCCAGCAGCCCCGGTGTTAATACGCAGTATTTT.

The count of this clone is one. V is TRBV18 and J is TRBJ2-7, with 11 bases lining up with TRBD1. J lost 3 bases, V lost 2 bases, and 3 bases had no gene match. Per the germline V gene, CDR1 is KGHSH and CDR2 is LQKENI. The CDR3 spans 15 residues. CDR3 in amino acids: CASSPTGTGGYEQYF. The CDR3 nucleotides read TGTGCCAGCTCACCAACCGGGACAGGGGGCTACGAGCAGTACTTC.

The V gene is TRBV7-3, the J gene TRBJ2-3; no clear D. CDR1 is SGHTA, CDR2 FQGTGA, per germline. V shed 0 bases and J shed 4 bases, with 8 bases lying between them. The CDR3 is 14 amino acids. The CDR3 DNA reads TGTGCCAGCAGCTTAACGAGAAGTCCAGATACGCAGTATTTT. Encoded protein: CASSLTRSPDTQYF.

The V call is TRBV7-2, the J call TRBJ2-1; TRBD2 matches 15 bases. The germline CDR1 and CDR2 sequences are SGHTA and FQGNSA. The ends lost 5 bases at V and 4 bases at J; junction bases unmatched: 6. The length of the CDR3 is 17 residues. The CDR3 loop is CASSRGLAGGSYNEQFF. In DNA, the CDR3 is TGTGCCAGCAGCAGGGGACTAGCGGGAGGTTCATACAATGAGCAGTTCTTC.

This clone was picked up a small number of times. The V call is TRBV10-3, the J call TRBJ1-1; TRBD1 might be the D (5 bases). V was shortened by 4 bases and J by 1 base, with 13 bases between the two germline ends. CDR3 length: 15 residues. CDR1 and CDR2 (germline): ENHRY, SYGVKD. CDR3 bases: TGTGCCATCAGTGGCCCAGGGAACTCGAACACTGAAGCTTTCTTT. Translation: CAISGPGNSNTEAFF.

This sequence joins TRBV30 and TRBJ1-3, with unresolved D. CDR1 is GTSNPN and CDR2 is SVGIG in the germline V gene (reference sequence). CDR3 length: 17 amino acids. Trimming shortened V by 0 bases and J by 2 bases, and 17 bases separated the two germline ends. CDR3 in DNA: TGTGCCTGGAGTGTACTCCCCTCGCTGGGCCCTGGAAACACCATATATTTT. This gives the protein CAWSVLPSLGPGNTIYF. The full variable domain, completed using reference TRBV30 and TRBJ1-3, is SQTIHQWPATLVQPVGSPLSLECTVEGTSNPNLYWYRQAAGRGLQLLFYSVGIGQISSEVPQNLSASRPQDRQFILSSKKLLLSDSGFYLCAWSVLPSLGPGNTIYFGEGSWLTVV.

In its sample, this clone was seen a few times. The rearrangement joins TRBV19 to TRBJ2-5, with 11 nucleotides matching TRBD1. V gave up 3 bases and J gave up 7 bases; unmatched junction bases: 4. CDR3 length: 14 residues. Germline lookup yields CDR1 LNHDA and CDR2 SQIVND (reference sequence). As DNA, the CDR3 is TGTGCCAGTAGTATCGGACAGGGGGCTGGGACCCAGTACTTC. Its translation is CASSIGQGAGTQYF.